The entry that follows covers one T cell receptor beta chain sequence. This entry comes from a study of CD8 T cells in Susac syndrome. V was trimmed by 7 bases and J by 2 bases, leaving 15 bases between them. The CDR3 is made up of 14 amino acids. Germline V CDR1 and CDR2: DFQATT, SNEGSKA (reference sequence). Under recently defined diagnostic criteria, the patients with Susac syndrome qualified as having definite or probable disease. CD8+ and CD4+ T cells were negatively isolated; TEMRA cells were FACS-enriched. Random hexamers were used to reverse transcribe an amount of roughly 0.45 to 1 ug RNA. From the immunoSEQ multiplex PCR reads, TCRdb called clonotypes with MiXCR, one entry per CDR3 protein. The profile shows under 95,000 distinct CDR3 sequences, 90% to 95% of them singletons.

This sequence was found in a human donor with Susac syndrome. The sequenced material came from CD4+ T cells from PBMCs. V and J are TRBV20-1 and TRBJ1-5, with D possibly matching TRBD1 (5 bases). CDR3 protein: CSVLKVGGNQPQHF. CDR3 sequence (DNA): TGCAGTGTCTTAAAGGTAGGGGGCAATCAGCCCCAGCATTTT.